Presented here are 2 T cell receptor beta chains from one specimen sequenced in a study of T cell responses to AZD1222 COVID-19 vaccine. The protocol was immunoSEQ multiplex PCR, while the TCRdb copy is restricted to in-frame clones and leaves out a portion. Of tens of thousands of clones in the sample, around nine tenths were seen once. The sample here was peripheral blood, taken on day 0 of AZD1222 vaccination. Receptors were obtained from an adult in good health.

The J gene is TRBJ1-1, the V gene TRBV3-1 (or the pseudogene TRBV3-2), with D uncertain. CDR3 size: 12 residues. CDR1 LGHDT and CDR2 YNNKEL come from the germline V gene (reference sequence). Trimming removed 0 bases from V and 5 bases from J, with 4 bases in between. The CDR3 spells CASSQEGTEAFF. CDR3 DNA: TGTGCCAGCAGCCAAGAGGGGACTGAAGCTTTCTTT.

V and J are TRBV6-5 and TRBJ2-7, with 7 bases matching TRBD1. The junction had 3 bases not matched to a gene; V was cut back by 8 bases and J by 5 bases. There are 11 residues in the CDR3. Germline CDR1 MNHEY, CDR2 SVGAGI. The DNA of the CDR3 is TGTGCCAGCGGGCAGGGGGACGAGCAGTACTTC. It is translated as CASGQGDEQYF.